This is a list of T cell receptor beta chains from one sample in a study of beta chain features in type 1 diabetes. The method was immunoSEQ multiplex PCR; TCRdb's version includes in-frame clones alone and lacks a portion of them. The table lists about 370,000 clones, around 9.6% of them singletons, with 0.6% in the top ten. Material: central memory CD4+ T cells from blood. All receptors derive from a man younger than 40 with type 1 diabetes. Each CDR3 is given with its conserved first and last residue. A D gene is named only where the DNA matches it firmly. Size values are once, few and many counts, or a class for expanded clones, and some rows have none.

j_gene	v_gene	len	abundance	d_gene	CDR3nt	CDR3aa
TRBJ2-5	TRBV5-4	14	.	TRBD1	TGTGCCAGCATGGGACAGGGGACCGCGGAGACCCAGTACTTC	CASMGQGTAETQYF
TRBJ2-3	TRBV10-3	15	.	TRBD1	TGTGCCATCAGTCCGGGACAGGGCCACACAGATACGCAGTATTTT	CAISPGQGHTDTQYF
TRBJ2-5	TRBV28	14	.	TRBD2	TGTGCCAGCAGTGCGACTAGCAGCCAAGAGACCCAGTACTTC	CASSATSSQETQYF
TRBJ2-7	TRBV6-5	13	.	.	TGTGCCAGCAGTTCCCGGGACCGGAGCGAGCAGTACTTC	CASSSRDRSEQYF
TRBJ1-1	TRBV28	12	few	.	TGTGCCAGCAGTTTAGTCCAGGCTGAAGCTTTCTTT	CASSLVQAEAFF
TRBJ2-1	TRBV21-1	11	many	.	TGTGCCAGCAGGCTAGCGGGCGAGCAGTTCTTC	CASRLAGEQFF
TRBJ2-3	TRBV4-2	17	.	TRBD1	TGTGCCAGCAGCCAAGCGGACAGGGGGATTGGGGCAGATACGCAGTATTTT	CASSQADRGIGADTQYF
TRBJ2-5	TRBV7-2	14	.	.	TGTGCCAGCAGCTTAGCGGGAGGGGGAGAGACCCAGTACTTC	CASSLAGGGETQYF
TRBJ2-7	TRBV28	16	few	TRBD2	TGTGCCAGCAGTTCTCTAACTAGCGGGAGCTCCTACGAGCAGTACTTC	CASSSLTSGSSYEQYF
TRBJ2-1	TRBV7-8	13	few	.	TGTGCCAGCAGCGCGGGACTTGCGGATGAGCAGTTCTTC	CASSAGLADEQFF
TRBJ2-3	TRBV7-7	13	few	.	TGTGCCAGCAGTTTAAATCCCACAGATACGCAGTATTTT	CASSLNPTDTQYF
TRBJ2-7	TRBV5-1	14	few	.	TGCGCCAGCAGCTTTGCCAGCCGTTCCTACGAGCAGTACTTC	CASSFASRSYEQYF
TRBJ1-1	TRBV7-9	15	few	TRBD1	TGTGCCAGCAGCTTAGGGCGGACAGGGAACACTGAAGCTTTCTTT	CASSLGRTGNTEAFF
TRBJ1-2	TRBV7-2	14	few	.	TGTGCCAGCAGCTCCTCGACTTACGCCTATGGCTACACCTTC	CASSSSTYAYGYTF
TRBJ2-7	TRBV11-2	13	few	.	TGTGCCAGCAGCTTCAATCAGGAGACCGAGCAGTACTTC	CASSFNQETEQYF
TRBJ1-1	TRBV10-3	17	.	TRBD1	TGTGCCATCAGTGAGACGGGACAGGGGGCGCCGGGCACTGAAGCTTTCTTT	CAISETGQGAPGTEAFF
TRBJ2-1	TRBV7-9	14	few	.	TGTGCCAGCAGCTCGTACCAGGGTTGGGATGAGCAGTTCTTC	CASSSYQGWDEQFF
TRBJ1-5	TRBV9	15	.	.	TGTGCCAGCAGCGTAGCCGGCCATAGCAATCAGCCCCAGCATTTT	CASSVAGHSNQPQHF
TRBJ1-1	TRBV5-1	15	.	TRBD1	TGCGCCAGCAGCGCAGACAGGGGTGCGAACACTGAAGCTTTCTTT	CASSADRGANTEAFF
TRBJ2-3	TRBV4-3	15	.	.	TGCGCCAGCAGCCAAGATCGAGGCAGGGGAGATACGCAGTATTTT	CASSQDRGRGDTQYF
TRBJ2-2	TRBV5-6	15	.	.	TGTGCCAGCAGCTTCATAGGTTCGAACACCGGGGAGCTGTTTTTT	CASSFIGSNTGELFF
TRBJ2-3	TRBV7-2	14	.	.	TGTGCCAGCAGCCTCGGGACATTTCCAGATACGCAGTATTTT	CASSLGTFPDTQYF
TRBJ1-5	TRBV18	15	many	TRBD1	TGTGCCAGCTCACCCTTACAGGGGATAGAATCGCCCCAGCATTTT	CASSPLQGIESPQHF
TRBJ2-1	TRBV19	16	.	.	TGTGCCAGTAGTTCCCTCCTAGGATTAAACTACAATGAGCAGTTCTTC	CASSSLLGLNYNEQFF
TRBJ1-2	TRBV28	17	many	.	TGTGCCAGCAGTAAGTTAGTCGTGAAGGATTCGACTGATGGCTACACCTTC	CASSKLVVKDSTDGYTF
TRBJ2-1	TRBV11-1	17	.	TRBD2	TGTGCCAGCAGCTTAGATCTAGCGGGAGGGCCCTACAATGAGCAGTTCTTC	CASSLDLAGGPYNEQFF
TRBJ2-7	TRBV6-5	15	few	TRBD1	TGTGCCAGCAGTTTGGGGACAGTCCGCTCCTACGAGCAGTACTTC	CASSLGTVRSYEQYF
TRBJ1-1	TRBV30	14	.	TRBD1	TGTGCCTGGCTTCCGGGACAGTATGGCACTGAAGCTTTCTTT	CAWLPGQYGTEAFF
TRBJ2-3	TRBV11-2	14	.	.	TGTGCCAGCAGCTGGGGACTGAGCACAGATACGCAGTATTTT	CASSWGLSTDTQYF
TRBJ2-5	TRBV5-1	14	few	.	TGCGCCAGCAGGATATACCAGGGTGAAGAGACCCAGTACTTC	CASRIYQGEETQYF
TRBJ1-3	TRBV16	16	.	.	TGTGCCAGCAGCCGCGCTTCAGGGACGGCTGGAAACACCATATATTTT	CASSRASGTAGNTIYF
TRBJ2-3	TRBV2	14	.	TRBD1	TGTGCCAGCAGTGGACAGGGTACCACAGATACGCAGTATTTT	CASSGQGTTDTQYF
TRBJ1-5	TRBV6-4	14	few	.	TGTGCCAGCAGTCCTATTTGGGGGGATCAGCCCCAGCATTTT	CASSPIWGDQPQHF
TRBJ2-3	TRBV5-1	14	few	.	TGCGCCAGCCGTGCGGGACAACCGACAGATACGCAGTATTTT	CASRAGQPTDTQYF
TRBJ2-6	TRBV4-2	13	few	.	TGTGCCAGCAGCTCTATCGGGGCCAACGTCCTGACTTTC	CASSSIGANVLTF
TRBJ2-5	TRBV19	13	few	.	TGTGCCAGTAGTATACGGTGGGAAGAGACCCAGTACTTC	CASSIRWEETQYF
TRBJ2-7	TRBV30	12	few	.	TGTGCCTGGAGTGGTGGTTCCTACGAGCAGTACTTC	CAWSGGSYEQYF
TRBJ2-3	TRBV18	15	few	TRBD2	TGTGCCAGCTCCCTGACTAGCGGGAAAAGAGATACGCAGTATTTT	CASSLTSGKRDTQYF
TRBJ2-3	TRBV5-1	15	few	.	TGCGCCAGCAGCTTTCAGGCGCCGAGCACAGATACGCAGTATTTT	CASSFQAPSTDTQYF
TRBJ2-7	TRBV18	14	.	.	TGTGCCAGCTCACCACCCGACAGGTCCTACGAGCAGTACTTC	CASSPPDRSYEQYF
TRBJ2-7	TRBV7-9	19	.	TRBD2	TGTGCCAGCAGCTCCCTGGCCGGGACTAGCGGAGGGAGGACCTACGAGCAGTACTTC	CASSSLAGTSGGRTYEQYF
TRBJ1-2	TRBV27	16	.	.	TGTGCCAGCAGTGCCTACAGGGATGAGGAGGGCTATGGCTACACCTTC	CASSAYRDEEGYGYTF
TRBJ2-7	TRBV7-3	11	.	.	TGTGCCAGCAGCTTAATCGACGAGCAGTACTTC	CASSLIDEQYF
TRBJ1-3	TRBV6-5	15	few	TRBD1	TGTGCCAGCAGTTGGGACAGGGGAATTGGAAACACCATATATTTT	CASSWDRGIGNTIYF
TRBJ2-3	TRBV7-2	15	.	.	TGTGCCAGCAGAGAGGGGACGTTTAGTACAGATACGCAGTATTTT	CASREGTFSTDTQYF
TRBJ2-3	TRBV7-2	15	.	TRBD2	TGTGCCAGCAGCTTTCGAGGGAGGGCCACAGATACGCAGTATTTT	CASSFRGRATDTQYF
TRBJ1-4	TRBV2	13	many	.	TGTGCCAGCAGTTTGACAGGAAACGAAAAACTGTTTTTT	CASSLTGNEKLFF
TRBJ2-1	TRBV5-1	14	many	TRBD1	TGCGCCAGCAACGCCGGGGACAGTTACAATGAGCAGTTCTTC	CASNAGDSYNEQFF
TRBJ1-2	TRBV6-5	13	few	TRBD1	TGTGCCAGCAGTCGGGACAGCTACTATGGCTACACCTTC	CASSRDSYYGYTF
TRBJ2-5	TRBV27	14	few	.	TGTGCCAGCAGGCGGACCGGCCGGCTAGAGACCCAGTACTTC	CASRRTGRLETQYF
TRBJ2-1	TRBV5-6	13	few	.	TGTGCCAGCAGCGTTTTAGGGGGAGGAAAGCAGTTCTTC	CASSVLGGGKQFF
TRBJ1-1	TRBV6-5	12	few	.	TGTGCCAGCAGTCAGGGGAGTACTGAAGCTTTCTTT	CASSQGSTEAFF
TRBJ2-2	TRBV7-8	16	.	TRBD2	TGTGCCAGCAGTCGACTAGCGGGAGGTTCGAGCGGGGAGCTGTTTTTT	CASSRLAGGSSGELFF
TRBJ2-6	TRBV18	19	few	TRBD1	TGTGCCAGCTCACCGAGCTCTGGGACAGAGAGCTCTGGGGCCAACGTCCTGACTTTC	CASSPSSGTESSGANVLTF
TRBJ1-5	TRBV28	14	.	.	TGTGCCAGCAGTTTAGCGCAGGGTAGCCAGCCCCAGCATTTT	CASSLAQGSQPQHF